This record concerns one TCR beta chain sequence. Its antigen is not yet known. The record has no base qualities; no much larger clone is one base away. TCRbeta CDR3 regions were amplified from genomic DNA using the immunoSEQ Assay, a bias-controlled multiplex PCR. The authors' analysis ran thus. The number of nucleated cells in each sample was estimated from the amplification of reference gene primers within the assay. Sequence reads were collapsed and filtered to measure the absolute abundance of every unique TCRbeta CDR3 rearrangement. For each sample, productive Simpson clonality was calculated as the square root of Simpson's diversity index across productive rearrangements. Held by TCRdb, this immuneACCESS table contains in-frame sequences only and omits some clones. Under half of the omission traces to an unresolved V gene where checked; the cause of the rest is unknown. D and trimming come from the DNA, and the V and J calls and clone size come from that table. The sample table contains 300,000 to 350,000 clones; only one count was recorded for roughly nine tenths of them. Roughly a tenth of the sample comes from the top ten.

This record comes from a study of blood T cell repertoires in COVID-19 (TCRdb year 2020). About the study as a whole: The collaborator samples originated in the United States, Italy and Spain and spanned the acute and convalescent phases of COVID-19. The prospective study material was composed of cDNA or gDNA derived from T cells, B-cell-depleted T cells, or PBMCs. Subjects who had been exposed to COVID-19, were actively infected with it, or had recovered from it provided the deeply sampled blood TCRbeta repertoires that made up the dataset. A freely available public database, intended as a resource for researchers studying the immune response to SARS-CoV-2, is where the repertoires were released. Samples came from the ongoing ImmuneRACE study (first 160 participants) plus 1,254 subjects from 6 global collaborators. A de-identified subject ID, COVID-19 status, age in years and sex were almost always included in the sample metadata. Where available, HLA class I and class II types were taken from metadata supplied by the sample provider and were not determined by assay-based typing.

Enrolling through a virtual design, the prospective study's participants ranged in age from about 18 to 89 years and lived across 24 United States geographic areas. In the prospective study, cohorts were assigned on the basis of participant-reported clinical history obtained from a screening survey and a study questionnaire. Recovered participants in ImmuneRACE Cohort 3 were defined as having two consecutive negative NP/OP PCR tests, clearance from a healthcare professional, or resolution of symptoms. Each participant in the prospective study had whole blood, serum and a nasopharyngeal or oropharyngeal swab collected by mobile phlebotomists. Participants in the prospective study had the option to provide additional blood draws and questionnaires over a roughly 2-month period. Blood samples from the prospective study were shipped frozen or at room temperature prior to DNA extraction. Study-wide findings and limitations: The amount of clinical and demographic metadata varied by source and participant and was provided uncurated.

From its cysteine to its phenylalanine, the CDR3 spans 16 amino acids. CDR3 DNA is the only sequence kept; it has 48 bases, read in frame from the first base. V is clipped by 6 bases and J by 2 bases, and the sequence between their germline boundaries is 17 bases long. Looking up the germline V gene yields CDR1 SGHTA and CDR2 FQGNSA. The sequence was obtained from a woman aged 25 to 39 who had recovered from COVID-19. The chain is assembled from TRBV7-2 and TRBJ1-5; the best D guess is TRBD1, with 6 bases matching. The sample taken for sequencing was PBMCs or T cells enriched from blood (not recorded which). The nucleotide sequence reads TGTGCCAGCAGTTTCGGGACATGGCTCGGCAATCAGCCCCAGCATTTT. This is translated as CASSFGTWLGNQPQHF.